This T cell receptor (beta chain) was sequenced in a study of shared T cell receptors in the human thymus. Here immunoSEQ multiplex PCR was the method, and the copy in TCRdb shows in-frame clones only, minus some. The sample holds hundreds of thousands of clones, roughly 94% seen once. In its sample, this clone was seen once. The CDR3 covers 17 residues. V lost 5 bases and J 2 bases, leaving 18 bases between the germline ends. Germline CDR1 reads MGHRA; CDR2 reads YSYEKL. The sequenced sample was thymocytes. This TCR came from a human donor. V and J are TRBV4-1 and TRBJ2-2, with TRBD2 as a possible D gene (6 bases). The CDR3 bases are TGCGCCAGCAGCTGGCCTCTGGCGGGAAAAAACACCGGGGAGCTGTTTTTT. Translation gives CASSWPLAGKNTGELFF.